A single count supports the clone carrying this TCR beta chain. Its specificity is unknown. The data originate from a study of cytomegalovirus exposure and HLA in healthy donors. Background on the study: Early release data held about 92 million unique TCRs from HLA-typed donors. Study-wide findings and caveats: Productive status was seen about 90% or about 30% of the time for most TCR beta V segments in an earlier analysis.

It was healthy bone marrow donors who served as donors. CDR1 is GTSNPN and CDR2 is SVGIG in the germline V gene (reference sequence). V gave up 0 bases and J gave up 2 bases, with 15 bases separating them. The CDR3 covers 16 residues. It was with 60 Vbeta and 13 Jbeta primers that the PCR ran. In the authors' workflow: Tens of millions of unique TCR beta chains, roughly 12 million shared, were counted in a later analysis. Assay used: immunoSEQ multiplex PCR; TCRdb lists only in-frame clones, some missing. D and trimming were read from the DNA, whereas the V and J calls and clone size are those reported in that table. The table lists around 120,000 clones, around 80% of them singletons.

The sequence was collected from a woman in her thirties or forties in good health and CMV-seronegative. Sequencing used PBMCs. The chain links TRBV30 to TRBJ2-3; possible D gene TRBD2, 7 bases. CDR3 DNA: TGTGCCTGGAGTGTACGGGGGGCGGACTCCACAGATACGCAGTATTTT. Translation gives CAWSVRGADSTDTQYF.